This T cell receptor beta chain was recorded in a study of shared clonotypes between healthy human individuals. Study-wide context: Three plates were used per donor for CD4 naive, three for CD4 memory, two for CD8 naive and one for CD8 memory.

Points from the study as a whole: A reduction in generation probabilities was seen for non-shared clonotypes relative to those shared by all four donors.

Clones were read by immunoSEQ multiplex PCR, and TCRdb kept only the in-frame ones, dropping some. The sample holds about 1.1 million clones, around 82% seen once. V was trimmed by 1 base and J by 3 bases, leaving 12 bases between them. Germline loops: CDR1 SGHAT, CDR2 FQNNGV. CDR3 length: 15 residues. Points on this clone: Antigen unknown.

The source is a man younger than 35 in good health. Some clones in this sample may be carry-over from other donors' samples. The chain uses TRBV11-2 and TRBJ1-1; D gene unclear. The sequencing input was memory CD4+ T cells from PBMCs. Specified subset: CD45RA-negative fraction. The CDR3 sequence is CASSLGLTGHTEAFF. The CDR3 nucleotides read TGTGCCAGCAGCTTAGGATTAACTGGACACACTGAAGCTTTCTTT.